The present TCR beta chain was sequenced within a study of siplizumab effects on memory and regulatory T cells. Method: immunoSEQ multiplex PCR; TCRdb's copy keeps in-frame clones and lacks some. The sample consists of 90,000 to 120,000 clones, 92% of them appearing once. The V and J ends lost 6 bases and 5 bases respectively, with 13 bases between them. There are 13 residues in the CDR3. Germline CDR1 MNHNS, CDR2 SASEGT. The specimen was Tregs sorted from blood. This sequence joins TRBV6-1 and TRBJ1-1; weak D call: TRBD1 (6 bases). The TCR sequence derives from a human donor in good health. CDR3: CASRQGRYTEAFF. CDR3 coding DNA: TGTGCCAGCAGGCAGGGGCGGTATACTGAAGCTTTCTTT.